One sample yielded the 17 T cell receptor beta chains listed below, sequenced in a study of memory CD4+ T cells and cytomegalovirus serostatus. Data came from immunoSEQ multiplex PCR; TCRdb stores just in-frame clones and leaves some out. The table records more than 45,000 clones, approximately 81% of them present only once. The sort gate was single viable CD3+CD4+CD8-CD45RO+ cells for memory CD4+ T cells. Sample: memory CD4+ T cells from blood. These receptors all come from an adult in good health and CMV-seropositive.

The J gene is TRBJ1-2, the V gene TRBV6-5; no clear D gene. Per the germline V gene, CDR1 is MNHEY and CDR2 is SVGAGI. The CDR3 contains 15 residues. V lost 2 bases and J lost 2, with 12 bases in between. DNA for the CDR3: TGTGCCAGCAGTTACATCCCACAGAGGAACTATGGCTACACCTTC. Its translation: CASSYIPQRNYGYTF.

Here the CDR3 reads CASSFWAEKNTGELFF. The CDR3 DNA follows: TGTGCCAGCAGCTTTTGGGCGGAGAAGAACACCGGGGAGCTGTTTTTT. The chain couples TRBV11-1 to TRBJ2-2; D not resolved. Per germline, CDR1 SGHAT and CDR2 FQDESV (reference sequence). CDR3 size: 16 residues. V was shortened by 3 bases and J by 1 base, with 12 bases between the two germline ends. Full variable domain (remainder filled in from reference TRBV11-1 and TRBJ2-2): EAEVAQSPRYKITEKSQAVAFWCDPISGHATLYWYRQILGQGPELLVQFQDESVVDDSQLPKDRFSAERLKGVDSTLKIQPAELGDSAMYLCASSFWAEKNTGELFFGEGSRLTVL.

V is TRBV29-1 and J is TRBJ1-2, with 7 bases that match TRBD1. CDR3 size: 13 residues. CDR1 and CDR2 from the germline V gene are SQVTM and ANQGSEA. The junction had 8 bases not matched to a gene; V was cut back by 6 bases and J by 4 bases. The CDR3 DNA is TGCAGCGTAAATACAGGGGCAAGCTATGGCTACACCTTC. Protein sequence: CSVNTGASYGYTF.

The rearrangement uses TRBV7-2 and TRBJ2-1; D call uncertain. The CDR3 contains 19 residues. From germline, CDR1 is SGHTA and CDR2 FQGNSA. V was cut by 2 bases and J by 0 bases, with 20 bases left in between. The CDR3 coding sequence is TGTGCCAGCAGCTTAACCAACATCTATATAGTTAACTCCTACAATGAGCAGTTCTTC. Translated, it gives CASSLTNIYIVNSYNEQFF. The full variable domain, in which reference TRBV7-2 and TRBJ2-1 provide the parts outside the CDR3, is GAGVSQSPSNKVTEKGKDVELRCDPISGHTALYWYRQSLGQGLEFLIYFQGNSAPDKSGLPSDRFSAERTGGSVSTLTIQRTQQEDSAVYLCASSLTNIYIVNSYNEQFFGPGTRLTVL.

This chain links TRBV10-1 with TRBJ2-2; D gene uncertain. This CDR3 comprises 15 residues. Germline CDR1 reads WNHNN; CDR2 reads SYGVQD (reference sequence). Trimming shortened V by 3 bases and J by 3 bases, and 11 bases separated the two germline ends. This CDR3 reads CASSDSGGYTGELFF. As DNA, the CDR3 is TGCGCCAGCAGTGACTCCGGCGGATACACCGGGGAGCTGTTTTTT.

The chain has TRBV11-2 and TRBJ1-2, with no clear D. The CDR3 loop spans 16 amino acids. The germline gives CDR1 SGHAT, CDR2 FQNNGV. The V gene lost 6 bases and the J gene lost 8 bases, with 25 bases spanning the gap. This CDR3 reads CASSFTTLTPAGGYTF. In DNA, the CDR3 is TGTGCCAGCAGTTTCACTACCCTAACCCCCGCGGGAGGCTACACCTTC.

Written as DNA, the CDR3 is TGTGCCAGCAGAGCCGCGGACAGTAATGAAAAACTGTTTTTT. Protein sequence: CASRAADSNEKLFF. The V gene is TRBV6-5, the J gene TRBJ1-4, with TRBD1 as a possible D gene (6 bases). CDR1 and CDR2 from the germline V gene are MNHEY and SVGAGI. The CDR3 covers 14 residues. Trimming took off 6 bases at V and 4 bases at J, with 12 bases between the two ends.

The V gene is TRBV19, the J gene TRBJ2-3; D assignment may be TRBD1 or TRBD2 (5 bases each). V lost 3 bases, J lost 4 bases, and 8 bases lay in between. The CDR3 consists of 13 residues. CDR1 and CDR2 (germline): LNHDA, SQIVND (reference sequence). The CDR3: CASSMGTSDTQYF. The DNA for the CDR3 is TGTGCCAGTAGTATGGGGACCTCAGATACGCAGTATTTT.

The V call is TRBV29-1, the J call TRBJ2-5; possibly TRBD2 for D (5 bases). The V and J ends lost 2 bases and 5 bases respectively, with 6 bases between them. CDR1 and CDR2 from the germline V gene are SQVTM and ANQGSEA. The CDR3 loop spans 11 amino acids. The CDR3 sequence is CSVERGETQYF. The CDR3 coding sequence is TGCAGCGTTGAAAGAGGGGAGACCCAGTACTTC.

V usage is TRBV6-5 and J usage is TRBJ2-7, with 7 bases aligning to TRBD2. This CDR3 has 13 amino acids. Trimming cost V 6 bases and J 3 bases; bases outside gene matches: 5. Per the germline V gene, CDR1 is MNHEY and CDR2 is SVGAGI. The CDR3 is CASRGSGRYEQYF. The CDR3 DNA sequence: TGTGCCAGCAGGGGTAGCGGGCGCTACGAGCAGTACTTC.

This chain links TRBV5-3 with TRBJ1-1, with no clear D. TRBV5-3 falls under the ORF class, with uncertain function. The CDR3 runs 15 residues. The V end was cut by 3 bases, the J end by 3 bases, with 15 bases between. CDR3: CARSSVAGKYTEAFF. The DNA of the CDR3 is TGTGCCAGAAGCTCCGTTGCGGGAAAGTACACTGAAGCTTTCTTT.

This chain connects TRBV25-1 to TRBJ2-7; D tentatively fits TRBD1 or TRBD2 (5 bases each). Germline CDR1 and CDR2: MGHDK and SYGVNS. V dropped 3 bases and J dropped 1 base, with 13 bases sitting between them. The CDR3 sequence is 15 residues long. The CDR3 sequence: CASSDLRDGSYEQYF. CDR3 nucleotide sequence: TGTGCCAGCAGTGACCTCCGGGACGGATCCTACGAGCAGTACTTC.

This clone was observed a single time. The chain has TRBV29-1 and TRBJ1-1; 7 nucleotides match TRBD1. Germline V gives CDR1 SQVTM, CDR2 ANQGSEA. The CDR3 runs to 15 residues. J was trimmed by 2 bases and V by 7 bases; bases with no gene match: 13. CDR3 bases: TGCAGCGCGAATTCGAATCAGGGGGAAAACACTGAAGCTTTCTTT. As protein: CSANSNQGENTEAFF.

The rearrangement links TRBV29-1 to TRBJ1-1; a weak D match, TRBD1 (5 bases). Germline CDR1 is SQVTM and CDR2 is ANQGSEA. The CDR3 is made up of 14 amino acids. Trimming left V 4 bases short and J 5 bases short, with 17 bases between. The CDR3 region has the DNA TGCAGCGTTGCGGTGTTGGGGGAGATGACTGAAGCTTTCTTT. This sequence encodes CSVAVLGEMTEAFF.

The CDR3 nucleotides are TGCGCCAGCAGCCCAGTGGGAGCTAACTATGGCTACACCTTC. As protein: CASSPVGANYGYTF. J is TRBJ1-2 and V is TRBV4-3, with D hard to call. The CDR3 extends over 14 amino acids. V shed 4 bases and J shed 0 bases, with 9 bases lying between them. Germline assignment: CDR1 LGHNA and CDR2 YSLEER.

The chain has TRBV5-4 and TRBJ1-2; the D gene is possibly TRBD1 (5 bases). V lost 4 bases and J 4 bases, leaving 11 bases between the germline ends. The CDR3 is made up of 13 amino acids. Germline lookup yields CDR1 SGHNT and CDR2 YYREEE (reference sequence). As DNA, the CDR3 is TGTGCCAGCAGCACGGGGGGGAGCTATGGCTACACCTTC. It is translated as CASSTGGSYGYTF.

This chain links TRBV7-9 with TRBJ1-4, with TRBD1 identical over 9 bases. V lost 5 bases and J lost 6; bases outside the gene matches: 4. The CDR3 is made up of 14 amino acids. The V gene's germline CDR1 is SEHNR and CDR2 FQNEAQ (reference sequence). CDR3 coding DNA: TGTGCCAGCAGCCTCCGGGACAGGGATGAAAAACTGTTTTTT. It codes for CASSLRDRDEKLFF.